This T cell receptor (beta chain) was retrieved from a study of T cells in Graves' hyperthyroidism and ophthalmopathy. The V gene end was trimmed by 2 bases and the J gene end by 5 bases; junction bases not matched to a gene: 9. The V gene's germline CDR1 is SQVTM and CDR2 ANQGSEA. This CDR3 has 15 residues. TCR beta CDR3 regions were amplified from RNA transcripts. The TCR CDR3 first-round RT-PCR relied on the HTBI primer set. TCRdb reanalysed the multiplex PCR reads using MiXCR and keeps one entry per CDR3 protein. The top ten hold 7.5% to 9.5% of the sample, which has 750,000 to 950,000 distinct CDR3 sequences, over 35% seen once. PBMCs came from more than 8.5 ml fresh peripheral blood. This clonotype was counted between two and nine times. Its antigen remains unknown. Study conclusions and caveats: Clonotypes that were expanded in thyroid above 0.001 mostly appeared in blood too. Using 13 V-J features, a model discriminated ophthalmopathy from stable hyperthyroidism.

The receptor's source is a man between 18 and 35 years old with Graves' hyperthyroidism. Sequenced: blood. J is TRBJ2-7 and V is TRBV29-1; 10 bases line up with TRBD2. The CDR3 sequence: CSVETPSGSSDEQYF. In DNA, the CDR3 is TGCAGCGTTGAAACGCCTAGCGGGAGCAGCGACGAGCAGTACTTC.